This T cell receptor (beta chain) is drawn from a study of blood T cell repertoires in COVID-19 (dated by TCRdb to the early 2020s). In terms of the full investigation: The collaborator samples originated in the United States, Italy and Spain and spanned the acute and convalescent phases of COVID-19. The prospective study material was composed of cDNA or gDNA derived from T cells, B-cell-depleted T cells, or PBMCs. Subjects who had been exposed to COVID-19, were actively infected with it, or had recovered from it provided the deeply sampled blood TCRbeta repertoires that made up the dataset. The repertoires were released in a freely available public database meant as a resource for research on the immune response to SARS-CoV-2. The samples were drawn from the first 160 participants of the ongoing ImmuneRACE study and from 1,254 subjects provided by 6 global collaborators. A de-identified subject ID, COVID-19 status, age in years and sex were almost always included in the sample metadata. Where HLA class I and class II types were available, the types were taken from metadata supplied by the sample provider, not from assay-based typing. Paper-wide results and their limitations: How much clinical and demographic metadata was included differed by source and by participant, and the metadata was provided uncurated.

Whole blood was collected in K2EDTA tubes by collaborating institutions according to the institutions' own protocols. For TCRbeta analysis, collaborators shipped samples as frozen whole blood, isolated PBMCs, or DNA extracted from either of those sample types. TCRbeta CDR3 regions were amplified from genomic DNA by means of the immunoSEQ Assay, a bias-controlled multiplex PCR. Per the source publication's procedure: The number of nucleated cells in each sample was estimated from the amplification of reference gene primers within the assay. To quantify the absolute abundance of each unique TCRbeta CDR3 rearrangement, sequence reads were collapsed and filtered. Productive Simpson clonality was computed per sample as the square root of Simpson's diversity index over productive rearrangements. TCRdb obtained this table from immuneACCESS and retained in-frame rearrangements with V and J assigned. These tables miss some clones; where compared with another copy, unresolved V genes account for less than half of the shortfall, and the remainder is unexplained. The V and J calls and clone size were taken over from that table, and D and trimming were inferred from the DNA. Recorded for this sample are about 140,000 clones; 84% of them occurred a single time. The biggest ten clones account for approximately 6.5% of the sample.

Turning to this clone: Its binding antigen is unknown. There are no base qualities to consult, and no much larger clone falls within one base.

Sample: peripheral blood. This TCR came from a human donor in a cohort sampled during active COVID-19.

The sequenced DNA: TGTGCCAGCACAGGAGTGCGGGGGGGCCGAACCGGGGAGCTGTTTTTT. The encoded protein is CASTGVRGGRTGELFF. This sequence uses TRBV2 and TRBJ2-2; TRBD2 aligns with 9 central bases. From its cysteine to its phenylalanine, the CDR3 spans 16 amino acids. Just the 48-base CDR3 DNA is kept, in frame starting at base 1. Trimming accounts for 7 bases at V and 5 bases at J, while the number of junction bases matched to no gene is 11. CDR1 and CDR2 are drawn from the germline V gene: SNHLY, FYNNEI.